Listed below are T cell receptor beta chains from one sample, sequenced in a study of beta chain features in type 1 diabetes. Produced via immunoSEQ multiplex PCR; TCRdb's table is partial and in-frame only. The sample holds about 660,000 clones; more than 12% are singletons and the top ten take around 0.04%. Sequencing used naive CD4+ T cells from blood. The receptors here all came from a man aged 18 to 29 with type 1 diabetes. Both conserved end residues are part of each CDR3. A D gene is named only where the DNA matches it firmly. The size field is filled for only some rows; it gives once, few, many or a size class.

clone size,D gene,V gene,J gene,CDR3 DNA,CDR3 protein
few,.,TRBV18,TRBJ1-2,TGTGCCAGCTCACCACCGGCCAGGGGAGGCGGCTACACCTTC,CASSPPARGGGYTF
.,TRBD2,TRBV30,TRBJ2-3,TGTGCCTGGGGCGGACTAGCGGGAATGGGGGATACGCAGTATTTT,CAWGGLAGMGDTQYF
.,.,TRBV30,TRBJ1-5,TGTGCCTGGAGTAGACAGGCCAATCAGCCCCAGCATTTT,CAWSRQANQPQHF
few,TRBD2,TRBV5-1,TRBJ2-1,TGCGCCAGCAGCTTGCAAGCGGGGGGCGGCGATGAGCAGTTCTTC,CASSLQAGGGDEQFF
.,.,TRBV29-1,TRBJ1-3,TGCAGCGTTGTTTCTGGAAACACCATATATTTT,CSVVSGNTIYF
.,TRBD1,TRBV5-1,TRBJ1-2,TGCGCCAGCAGCGCCCGGGACAGGGGGCTCGGCTATGGCTACACCTTC,CASSARDRGLGYGYTF
few,.,TRBV5-1,TRBJ2-1,TGCGCCAGCAGCTTGGCCTTCAATGAGCAGTTCTTC,CASSLAFNEQFF
.,TRBD1,TRBV13,TRBJ2-7,TGTGCCAGCAGCCCGGGACAGCCCTACGAGCAGTACTTC,CASSPGQPYEQYF
.,TRBD1,TRBV9,TRBJ2-7,TGTGCCAGCAGCCCCGGACAGGGGACCTACGAGCAGTACTTC,CASSPGQGTYEQYF
few,TRBD2,TRBV9,TRBJ2-3,TGTGCCAGCAGCGTAGGATTCCGCCGGCGGGGGACTAAAGATACGCAGTATTTT,CASSVGFRRRGTKDTQYF
few,.,TRBV6-5,TRBJ2-5,TGTGCCAGCAGTTACGGAGGCCAAGAGACCCAGTACTTC,CASSYGGQETQYF
.,.,TRBV7-2,TRBJ1-2,TGTGCCAGCAGCTCCCGCGGGCAGAACCTTGGAGGCTACACCTTC,CASSSRGQNLGGYTF
few,.,TRBV5-1,TRBJ2-5,TGCTCCCTACAGAGGTATCGGGAGACCCAGTACTTC,CSLQRYRETQYF
.,TRBD1,TRBV7-2,TRBJ2-2,TGTGCCAGCAGCGCCATCCTTTCCAGGACAGGGCTCACCGGGGAGCTGTTTTTT,CASSAILSRTGLTGELFF
.,.,TRBV23-1,TRBJ1-1,TGCGCCAGCAGTCAAGGGCAGTTGAGCACTGAAGCTTTCTTT,CASSQGQLSTEAFF
.,.,TRBV6-5,TRBJ1-2,TGTGCCAGCTCGCAGGGTAGCGGCTACACCTTC,CASSQGSGYTF
.,TRBD2,TRBV2,TRBJ2-1,TGTGCCAGCAGTGAATGGGGCGGGAGTTTTTACAATGAGCAGTTCTTC,CASSEWGGSFYNEQFF
few,TRBD1,TRBV30,TRBJ1-4,TGTGCCTGGAGTGCTCCCGGGCAGGGGGACCAAAAACTGTTTTTT,CAWSAPGQGDQKLFF
few,TRBD2,TRBV15,TRBJ2-1,TGTGCCACCAGCAGAACTAGCGGGAGGATCAATGAGCAGTTCTTC,CATSRTSGRINEQFF
.,.,TRBV7-3,TRBJ2-7,TGTGCCAGCAGCATGAATACAGGAATCCCCCCCTACGAGCAGTACTTC,CASSMNTGIPPYEQYF
few,.,TRBV18,TRBJ2-1,TGTGCCAGCTCACGGCAGGTCGACAATGAGCAGTTCTTC,CASSRQVDNEQFF
.,.,TRBV11-2,TRBJ1-6,TGTGCCAGCAGCCCAACAAATTCACCCCTCCACTTT,CASSPTNSPLHF
.,TRBD2,TRBV7-2,TRBJ2-2,TGTGCCAGCAGCCGGACTAGCGGGCTGGGCACCGGGGAGCTGTTTTTT,CASSRTSGLGTGELFF
.,.,TRBV30,TRBJ2-3,TGTGCCTGGGAGACCCTGGCAGATACGCAGTATTTT,CAWETLADTQYF
.,.,TRBV5-6,TRBJ1-4,TGTGCCAGCAGCTTGGATCTAGACCCTGCAACTAATGAAAAACTGTTTTTT,CASSLDLDPATNEKLFF
few,.,TRBV6-6,TRBJ2-7,TGTGCCAGCAGTTACTGGCAGGGTACCGGAGAGCAGTACTTC,CASSYWQGTGEQYF
.,.,TRBV18,TRBJ2-5,TGTGCCAGCTCACCAGACCCCTTAGGGACCCAGTACTTC,CASSPDPLGTQYF
few,.,TRBV30,TRBJ1-2,TGTGCCTGGAGTGTGGGCGGCTATGGCTACACCTTC,CAWSVGGYGYTF
.,.,TRBV5-1,TRBJ2-5,TGCGCCAGCAACGAAGGGTTTGCGGCCCAGTACTTC,CASNEGFAAQYF
.,TRBD2,TRBV6-1,TRBJ2-5,TGTGCCAGCAAAACTAGCGGGAGTTGGGAGACCCAGTACTTC,CASKTSGSWETQYF
few,.,TRBV29-1,TRBJ2-3,TGCAGCGTTGAGCTAAGGGGGGTTGGCACAGATACGCAGTATTTT,CSVELRGVGTDTQYF
many,.,TRBV5-4,TRBJ2-1,TGTGCCAGCAGCTCCCGAGGTGGCACAGGGAGTGGTATCGATGAGCAGTTCTTC,CASSSRGGTGSGIDEQFF
few,.,TRBV29-1,TRBJ2-1,TGCAGCGTGAAGGGCCTAGCGTCCGGGAATGAGCAGTTCTTC,CSVKGLASGNEQFF
.,TRBD2,TRBV19,TRBJ2-1,TGTGCCAGTAGTTGGGGGCTAGCGGGAGGTGTTGGTTACAATGAGCAGTTCTTC,CASSWGLAGGVGYNEQFF
.,TRBD2,TRBV2,TRBJ2-3,TGTGCCAGCAGGGGGACTAGCGGGAGTACAGATACGCAGTATTTT,CASRGTSGSTDTQYF
.,.,TRBV25-1,TRBJ2-2,TGTGCCAGCAGTGAATATACACCCTTAACCGGGGAGCTGTTTTTT,CASSEYTPLTGELFF
.,TRBD2,TRBV7-9,TRBJ2-2,TGTGCCAGCAGCTTATATTCTAGCGGAAGCACCGGGGAGCTGTTTTTT,CASSLYSSGSTGELFF
few,.,TRBV5-4,TRBJ2-3,TGTGCCAGCAGCCCCACCGGGAGCGACACAGATACGCAGTATTTT,CASSPTGSDTDTQYF
few,.,TRBV19,TRBJ2-2,TGTGCCAGTAGTACTAGTGGTCCCGGGGAGCTGTTTTTT,CASSTSGPGELFF
few,.,TRBV5-1,TRBJ2-5,TGCGCCAGCAGCCGGGCGGATGGAGCGGAGACCCAGTACTTC,CASSRADGAETQYF
few,.,TRBV30,TRBJ1-3,TGTGCCTGGAGGCCGACGAGAAACACCATATATTTT,CAWRPTRNTIYF
.,TRBD2,TRBV5-4,TRBJ2-2,TGTGCCAGCAGCGCGCCAGCGGGAGGGGACACCGGGGAGCTGTTTTTT,CASSAPAGGDTGELFF